Reported below is one T cell receptor (beta chain). Its specificity is not known. PCR used 60 Vbeta primers and 13 Jbeta primers. Data came from immunoSEQ multiplex PCR; TCRdb stores just in-frame clones and leaves some out. The sample holds some 130,000 clones, about 74% seen once. This sample was taken from a study of cytomegalovirus exposure and HLA in healthy donors. Notes on the study in general: The study assumed roughly uniform donor sequencing depth for presence/absence analyses. Accurate HLA-A and HLA-B prediction from TCR beta sequences was reported for most subjects.

V lost 2 bases to trimming and J lost 2 bases, with 10 bases between them. CDR1 MNHEY and CDR2 SVGAGI come from the germline V gene. The CDR3 is made up of 14 amino acids. This TCR came from a man aged 40-49 years in good health and CMV-seronegative. The sample consisted of PBMCs. The chain links TRBV6-5 to TRBJ2-7; no clear D. DNA of the CDR3: TGTGCCAGCAGTTACCGCAGAAGAACCTACGAGCAGTACTTC. Amino acids: CASSYRRRTYEQYF.